This T cell receptor beta chain derives from a study of CD8 T cells in ankylosing spondylitis. Study-level points and caveats: The clones that were linked to disease were reported to be significantly enriched in matched synovial fluid samples from ankylosing spondylitis patients.

The table lists this clonotype with many counts. The antigen is not known. TCRdb re-analysed the 5' RACE reads in MiXCR, keeping a single row per CDR3 protein. The sample has around 230,000 distinct CDR3 sequences, under 8.5% seen once; the top ten hold 4% to 5%. V lost 3 bases and J 4 bases, leaving 4 bases between the germline ends. Per germline, CDR1 GTSNPN and CDR2 SVGIG (reference sequence). The CDR3 length is 11 residues. The chain is built from TRBV30 and TRBJ2-1; no reliable D call. The sequence was collected from a female donor with ankylosing spondylitis or in good health (not recorded which). The sample was blood, either unsorted or a sorted T cell fraction (not recorded which). CDR3 in DNA: TGTGCCTGGAGAGGGTACAATGAGCAGTTCTTC. Protein sequence: CAWRGYNEQFF.